A selection of T cell receptor beta chains follows, all from one sample in a study of PD-L1 blockade in urothelial cancer. The repertoire was sequenced with immunoSEQ multiplex PCR; TCRdb's copy has only in-frame clones and lacks some. The table shows about 30,000 clones, with around 87% occurring only once. The input for sequencing was PBMCs, taken around atezolizumab (anti-PD-L1) treatment. Receptor source: a man aged 50 or older with urothelial cancer. The CDR3 runs from the conserved cysteine through the conserved F or W. Each record gives: V gene, clone size, D gene, J gene, CDR3 DNA, CDR3 protein. The D gene is left open where the match is weak. Rows give clone size only sometimes, using once, few, many, or a class for an expanded clone.

V: TRBV7-3; size: NA; D: TRBD1; J: TRBJ2-7; DNA: TGTGCCAGCAGCTTAGGTCACAGGGGCAAATGGTCCTACGAGCAGTACTTC; CDR3: CASSLGHRGKWSYEQYF
V: TRBV4-1; size: few; D: NA; J: TRBJ1-4; DNA: TGCGCCAGCAGCCAAGCTCGGGGGGCAGGGAATGAAAAACTGTTTTTT; CDR3: CASSQARGAGNEKLFF
V: TRBV4-3; size: NA; D: NA; J: TRBJ2-7; DNA: TGCGCCAGCAGCCGTCACCTAAGAGTTGAGCAGTACTTC; CDR3: CASSRHLRVEQYF
V: TRBV5-6; size: once; D: TRBD1; J: TRBJ1-5; DNA: TGTGCCAGCAGCTCCCACGGACAGGGAAGAGTGAATCAGCCCCAGCATTTT; CDR3: CASSSHGQGRVNQPQHF
V: TRBV27; size: NA; D: TRBD1; J: TRBJ1-5; DNA: TGTGCCAGCAGTCCCGGACAGGTGCATCAGCCCCAGCATTTT; CDR3: CASSPGQVHQPQHF
V: TRBV6-5; size: few; D: NA; J: TRBJ1-2; DNA: TGTGCCAGCAGTTCTTCAGGGATTATGTATGGCTACACCTTC; CDR3: CASSSSGIMYGYTF
V: TRBV5-1; size: NA; D: TRBD1; J: TRBJ2-7; DNA: TGCGCCAGCAGTACAACCGGGACAGGGAACGGCGAGCAGTACTTC; CDR3: CASSTTGTGNGEQYF
V: TRBV7-2; size: NA; D: NA; J: TRBJ2-4; DNA: TGTGCCAGCAGCTTATCTCAGGGAGGAGAGGCCAAAAACATTCAGTACTTC; CDR3: CASSLSQGGEAKNIQYF
V: TRBV25-1; size: NA; D: TRBD1; J: TRBJ1-2; DNA: TGTGCCAGCAGTGGAAAAGGGGGCGCTAACTATGGCTACACCTTC; CDR3: CASSGKGGANYGYTF
V: TRBV25-1; size: once; D: TRBD2; J: TRBJ2-1; DNA: TGTGCCAGCAGTGAAACCTCCGGGAGGGCCTTGAATGAGCAGTTCTTC; CDR3: CASSETSGRALNEQFF
V: TRBV5-1; size: NA; D: NA; J: TRBJ1-5; DNA: TGCGCCAGCAGCTTGAGTGAGGGGGAGTCGCCCCAGCATTTT; CDR3: CASSLSEGESPQHF
V: TRBV4-3; size: NA; D: NA; J: TRBJ2-2; DNA: TGCGCCAGCAGCCAAGAAGATGGGGACTGGTGGGGCCCCGGGGAGCTGTTTTTT; CDR3: CASSQEDGDWWGPGELFF
V: TRBV7-8; size: NA; D: NA; J: TRBJ2-7; DNA: TGTGCCAGCAGCTTAGGGGGGCTCTCCTACGAGCAGTACTTC; CDR3: CASSLGGLSYEQYF
V: TRBV6-1; size: NA; D: NA; J: TRBJ2-2; DNA: TGTGCCAGCGAGGCCGGCGGGCAGTGGAGCGGGGAGCTGTTTTTT; CDR3: CASEAGGQWSGELFF
V: TRBV7-8; size: NA; D: NA; J: TRBJ2-7; DNA: TGTGCCAGCAGCTTACCGACAACTGACTACGAGCAGTACTTC; CDR3: CASSLPTTDYEQYF
V: TRBV7-2; size: NA; D: TRBD1; J: TRBJ1-5; DNA: TGTGCCAGCAGCTTAGGAGACAGGGCTCCCTATCAGCCCCAGCATTTT; CDR3: CASSLGDRAPYQPQHF
V: TRBV7-9; size: few; D: TRBD2; J: TRBJ2-7; DNA: TGTGCCAGCAGCTTTAGCGGGGGCCTCTCCTACGAGCAGTACTTC; CDR3: CASSFSGGLSYEQYF
V: TRBV4-1; size: few; D: NA; J: TRBJ1-5; DNA: TGCGCCAGCAGCCCAGTGACAGGCCGCAATCAGCCCCAGCATTTT; CDR3: CASSPVTGRNQPQHF
V: TRBV7-2; size: NA; D: NA; J: TRBJ2-6; DNA: TGTGCCAGCTCGGAGAGGCCAGGGGGGCGTTCTGGGGCCAACGTCCTGACTTTC; CDR3: CASSERPGGRSGANVLTF
V: TRBV7-6; size: NA; D: NA; J: TRBJ2-3; DNA: TGTGCCAGCAGCTTAGCGTGGGGCGGCACAGATACGCAGTATTTT; CDR3: CASSLAWGGTDTQYF
V: TRBV25-1; size: NA; D: TRBD1; J: TRBJ2-7; DNA: TGTGCCAGCAGGCTCACAGGGGGCCGAGAGCAGTACTTC; CDR3: CASRLTGGREQYF
V: TRBV11-3; size: NA; D: NA; J: TRBJ2-3; DNA: TGTGCCAGCAGCTCCTCGGGCGGCGGGAGCACAGATACGCAGTATTTT; CDR3: CASSSSGGGSTDTQYF
V: TRBV18; size: NA; D: NA; J: TRBJ2-5; DNA: TGTGCCAGCTCCTCCCAAGAGACCCAGTACTTC; CDR3: CASSSQETQYF
V: TRBV19; size: NA; D: TRBD1; J: TRBJ1-5; DNA: TGTGCCAGTAGTAAAACAGGGGGCAATCAGCCCCAGCATTTT; CDR3: CASSKTGGNQPQHF
V: TRBV27; size: NA; D: TRBD2; J: TRBJ2-3; DNA: TGTGCCAGCAGCCTTAGCGGGAGGGCCGTCACAGATACGCAGTATTTT; CDR3: CASSLSGRAVTDTQYF
V: TRBV6-5; size: NA; D: NA; J: TRBJ2-7; DNA: TGTGCCAGCAGGCAGGGGCCCTCCTACGAGCAGTACTTC; CDR3: CASRQGPSYEQYF